This section outlines one T cell receptor beta chain sequence together with its context. V lost 4 bases, J lost 3 bases, and 8 bases stayed unmatched. CDR1 SGHRS and CDR2 YFSETQ come from the germline V gene. The CDR3 runs to 16 residues. As processed by the authors: Amplification of reference gene primers was used by the study to estimate nucleated cell counts. Assay: immunoSEQ multiplex PCR; the TCRdb copy retains only in-frame clones and omits some. D and trimming were read from the DNA, whereas the V and J calls and clone size are those reported in that table. This sample has about 170,000 clones; 80% to 85% occur once, and the top ten carry over 2%. The data were taken from a study of blood T cell repertoires in COVID-19. About the research overall: Italy, Spain and the United States were the sources of the convalescent and acute COVID-19 samples. PBMCs, B-cell-depleted T cells, or T cells were the source of the cDNA or gDNA that made up the material.

Sequenced material: peripheral blood. The clonotype comes from a human donor with acute or convalescent COVID-19. The donor label of this sample is uncertain. The rearrangement uses TRBV5-1 and TRBJ2-1, with 9 positions matching TRBD2. This CDR3 is CASSPEVAGDYNEQFF. CDR3 coding DNA: TGCGCCAGCAGCCCTGAGGTAGCGGGGGACTACAATGAGCAGTTCTTC.